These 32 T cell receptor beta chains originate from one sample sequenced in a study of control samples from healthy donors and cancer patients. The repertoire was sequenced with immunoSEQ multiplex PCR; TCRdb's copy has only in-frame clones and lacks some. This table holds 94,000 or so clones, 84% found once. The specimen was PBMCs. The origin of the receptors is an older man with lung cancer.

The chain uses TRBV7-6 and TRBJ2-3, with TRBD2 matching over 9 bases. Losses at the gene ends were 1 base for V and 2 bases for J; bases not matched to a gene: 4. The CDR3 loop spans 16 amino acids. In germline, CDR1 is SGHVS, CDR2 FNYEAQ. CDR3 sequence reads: CASSLGAGGSTDTQYF. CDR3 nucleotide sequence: TGTGCCAGCAGCTTAGGGGCGGGGGGGTCCACAGATACGCAGTATTTT.

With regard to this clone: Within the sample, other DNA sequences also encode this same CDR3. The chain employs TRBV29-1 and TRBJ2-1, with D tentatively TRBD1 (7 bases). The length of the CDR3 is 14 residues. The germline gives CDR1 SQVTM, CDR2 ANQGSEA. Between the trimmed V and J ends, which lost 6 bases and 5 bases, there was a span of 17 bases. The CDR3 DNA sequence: TGCAGCGTGAGGGGGCGGGGTCGGGACAATGAGCAGTTCTTC. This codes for CSVRGRGRDNEQFF.

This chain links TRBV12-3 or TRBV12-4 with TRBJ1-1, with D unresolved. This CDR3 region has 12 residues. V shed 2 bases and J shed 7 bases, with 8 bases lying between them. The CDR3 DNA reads TGTGCCAGCAGTTTAAATCGTGGTGAAGCTTTCTTT. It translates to CASSLNRGEAFF.

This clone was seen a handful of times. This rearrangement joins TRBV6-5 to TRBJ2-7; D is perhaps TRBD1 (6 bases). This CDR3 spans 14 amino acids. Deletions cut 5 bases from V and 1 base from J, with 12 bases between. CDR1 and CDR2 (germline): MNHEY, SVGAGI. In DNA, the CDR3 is TGTGCCAGCAGTCACCGACAGGAGTCCTACGAGCAGTACTTC. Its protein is CASSHRQESYEQYF.

CDR3 in amino acids: CASSSQGHINSPLHF. The CDR3 nucleotides read TGCGCCAGCAGCTCCCAAGGACACATCAATTCACCCCTCCACTTT. The V gene is TRBV5-1, the J gene TRBJ1-6, with a possible D match to TRBD1 (5 bases). Trimming pared 3 bases from V and 7 bases from J, leaving 14 bases between. This CDR3 is 15 amino acids long. Germline V CDR1 and CDR2: SGHRS, YFSETQ.

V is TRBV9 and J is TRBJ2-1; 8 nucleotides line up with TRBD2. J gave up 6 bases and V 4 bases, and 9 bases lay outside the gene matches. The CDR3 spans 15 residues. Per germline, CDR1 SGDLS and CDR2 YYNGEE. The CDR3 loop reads CASSPGGRGANEQFF. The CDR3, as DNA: TGTGCCAGCAGCCCGGGGGGGAGAGGGGCCAATGAGCAGTTCTTC.

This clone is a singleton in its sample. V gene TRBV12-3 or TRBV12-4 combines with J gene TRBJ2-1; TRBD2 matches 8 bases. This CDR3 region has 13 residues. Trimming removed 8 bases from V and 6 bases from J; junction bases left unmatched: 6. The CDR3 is CASLGRGVNEQFF. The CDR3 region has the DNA TGTGCCAGCCTAGGGCGGGGGGTCAATGAGCAGTTCTTC.

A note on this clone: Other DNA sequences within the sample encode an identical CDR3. The CDR3 is CASSGQGGNEQFF. DNA of the CDR3: TGTGCCAGCAGTGGACAGGGGGGCAATGAGCAGTTCTTC. This chain connects TRBV2 to TRBJ2-1; 9 bases agree with TRBD1. CDR3 size: 13 residues. With 4 bases clipped from V and 6 bases from J, the junction kept 1 base outside the gene matches. Germline values: CDR1 SNHLY, CDR2 FYNNEI. Drawing the rest from reference TRBV2 and TRBJ2-1, the complete variable domain is EPEVTQTPSHQVTQMGQEVILRCVPISNHLYFYWYRQILGQKVEFLVSFYNNEISEKSEIFDDQFSVERPDGSNFTLKIRSTKLEDSAMYFCASSGQGGNEQFFGPGTRLTVL.

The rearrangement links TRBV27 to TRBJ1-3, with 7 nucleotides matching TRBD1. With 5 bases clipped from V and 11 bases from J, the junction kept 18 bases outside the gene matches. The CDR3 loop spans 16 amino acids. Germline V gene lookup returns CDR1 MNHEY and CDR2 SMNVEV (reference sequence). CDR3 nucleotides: TGTGCCAGCAGTCCCGCGGGCCTTCGGGGAGGGGGCGCCATATATTTT. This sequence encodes CASSPAGLRGGGAIYF.

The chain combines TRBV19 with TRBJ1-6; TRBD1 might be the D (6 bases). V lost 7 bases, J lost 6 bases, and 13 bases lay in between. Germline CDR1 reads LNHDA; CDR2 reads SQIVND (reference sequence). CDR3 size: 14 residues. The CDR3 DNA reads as TGTGCCAGTACCGCTCAGGGGCGTAATTCACCCCTCCACTTT. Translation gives CASTAQGRNSPLHF.

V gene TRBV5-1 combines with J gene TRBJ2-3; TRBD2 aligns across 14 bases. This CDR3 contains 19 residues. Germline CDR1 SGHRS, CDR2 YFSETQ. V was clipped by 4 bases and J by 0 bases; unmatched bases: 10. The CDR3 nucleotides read TGCGCCAGCAGCCGGACTAGCGGGGGGTCCTCAACTAGCACAGATACGCAGTATTTT. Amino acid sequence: CASSRTSGGSSTSTDTQYF.

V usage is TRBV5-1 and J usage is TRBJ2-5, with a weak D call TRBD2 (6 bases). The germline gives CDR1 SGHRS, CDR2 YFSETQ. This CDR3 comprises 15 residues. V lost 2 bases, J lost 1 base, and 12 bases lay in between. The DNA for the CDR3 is TGCGCCAGCAGCTTAAGCGGGCTTTTCCAAGAGACCCAGTACTTC. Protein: CASSLSGLFQETQYF.

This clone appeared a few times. This chain's CDR3 is CASSFSLGQGVYNEQFF. In nucleotides, the CDR3 is TGTGCCAGCAGCTTCTCACTTGGACAGGGGGTTTACAATGAGCAGTTCTTC. The chain joins TRBV9 to TRBJ2-1; 10 bases line up with TRBD1. The CDR3 extends over 17 amino acids. CDR1 is SGDLS and CDR2 is YYNGEE in the germline V gene. J gave up 4 bases and V 4 bases, and 11 bases lay outside the gene matches.

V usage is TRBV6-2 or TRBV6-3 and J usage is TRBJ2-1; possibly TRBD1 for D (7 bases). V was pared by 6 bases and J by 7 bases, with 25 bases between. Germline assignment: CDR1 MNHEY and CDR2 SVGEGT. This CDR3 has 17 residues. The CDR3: CASSRSARLAGGNEQFF. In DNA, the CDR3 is TGTGCCAGCAGCCGTTCGGCTCGGCTGGCAGGGGGGAATGAGCAGTTCTTC.

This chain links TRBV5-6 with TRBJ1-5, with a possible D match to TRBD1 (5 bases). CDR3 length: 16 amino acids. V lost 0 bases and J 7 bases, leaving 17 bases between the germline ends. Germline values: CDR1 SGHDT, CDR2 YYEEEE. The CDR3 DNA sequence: TGTGCCAGCAGCTTGGGAGGAAGTGGGGCGAGACAGCCCCAGCATTTT. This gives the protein CASSLGGSGARQPQHF. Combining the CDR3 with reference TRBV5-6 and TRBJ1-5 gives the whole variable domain DAGVTQSPTHLIKTRGQQVTLRCSPKSGHDTVSWYQQALGQGPQFIFQYYEEEERQRGNFPDRFSGHQFPNYSSELNVNALLLGDSALYLCASSLGGSGARQPQHFGDGTRLSIL.

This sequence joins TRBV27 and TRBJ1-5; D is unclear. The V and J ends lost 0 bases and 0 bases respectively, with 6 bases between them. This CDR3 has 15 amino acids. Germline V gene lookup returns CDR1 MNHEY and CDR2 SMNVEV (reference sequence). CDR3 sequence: CASSLSSSSNQPQHF. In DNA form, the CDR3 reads TGTGCCAGCAGTTTATCGTCGAGTAGCAATCAGCCCCAGCATTTT.

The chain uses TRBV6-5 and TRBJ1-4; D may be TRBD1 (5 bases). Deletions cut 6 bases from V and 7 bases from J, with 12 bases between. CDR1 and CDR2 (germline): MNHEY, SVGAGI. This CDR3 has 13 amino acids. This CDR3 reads CASSRDPGEKLFF. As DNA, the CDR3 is TGTGCCAGCAGCAGGGATCCGGGTGAAAAACTGTTTTTT.

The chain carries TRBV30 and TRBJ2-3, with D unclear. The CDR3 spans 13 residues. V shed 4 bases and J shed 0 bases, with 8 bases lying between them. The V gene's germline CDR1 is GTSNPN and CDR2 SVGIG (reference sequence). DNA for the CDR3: TGTGCCTGGACCATGGGGAGCACAGATACGCAGTATTTT. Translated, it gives CAWTMGSTDTQYF.

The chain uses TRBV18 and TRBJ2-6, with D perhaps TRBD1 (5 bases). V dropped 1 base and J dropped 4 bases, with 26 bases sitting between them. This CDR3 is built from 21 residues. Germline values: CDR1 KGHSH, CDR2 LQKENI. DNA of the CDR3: TGTGCCAGCTCACCACGTGCCCCAGGGCAGGGCCAGCTTATGGGGGCCAACGTCCTGACTTTC. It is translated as CASSPRAPGQGQLMGANVLTF.

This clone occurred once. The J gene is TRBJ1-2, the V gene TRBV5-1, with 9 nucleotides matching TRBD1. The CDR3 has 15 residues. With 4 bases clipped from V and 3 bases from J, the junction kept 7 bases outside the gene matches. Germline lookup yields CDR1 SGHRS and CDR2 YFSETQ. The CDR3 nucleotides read TGCGCCAGCAGCACCGGACAGGGGTCCTACTATGGCTACACCTTC. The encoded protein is CASSTGQGSYYGYTF.

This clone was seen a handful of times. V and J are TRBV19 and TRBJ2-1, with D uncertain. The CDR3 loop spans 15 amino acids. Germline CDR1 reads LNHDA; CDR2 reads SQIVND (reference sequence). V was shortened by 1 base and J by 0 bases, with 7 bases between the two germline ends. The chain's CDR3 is CASSIGRSSYNEQFF. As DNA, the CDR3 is TGTGCCAGTAGTATAGGCAGAAGCTCCTACAATGAGCAGTTCTTC.

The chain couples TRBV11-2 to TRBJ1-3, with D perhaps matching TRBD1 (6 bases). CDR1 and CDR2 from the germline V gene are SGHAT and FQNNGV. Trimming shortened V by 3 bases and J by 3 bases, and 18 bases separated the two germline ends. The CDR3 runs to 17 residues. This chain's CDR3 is CASSFWTVGRHGNTIYF. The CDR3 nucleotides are TGTGCCAGCAGCTTCTGGACAGTGGGGCGGCATGGAAACACCATATATTTT.

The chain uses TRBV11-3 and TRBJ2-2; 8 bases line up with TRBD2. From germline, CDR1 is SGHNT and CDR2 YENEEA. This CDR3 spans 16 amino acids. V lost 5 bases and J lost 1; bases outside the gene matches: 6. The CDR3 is CASSLGGTRNTGELFF. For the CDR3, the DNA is TGTGCCAGCAGCCTGGGGGGGACTAGGAACACCGGGGAGCTGTTTTTT.

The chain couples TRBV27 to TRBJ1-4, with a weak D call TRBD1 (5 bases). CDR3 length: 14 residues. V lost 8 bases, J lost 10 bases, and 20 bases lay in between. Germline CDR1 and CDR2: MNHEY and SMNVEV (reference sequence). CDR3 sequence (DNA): TGTGCCAGCGGCCCAGGGACTTTTGAAGGAAAACTGTTTTTT. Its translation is CASGPGTFEGKLFF.

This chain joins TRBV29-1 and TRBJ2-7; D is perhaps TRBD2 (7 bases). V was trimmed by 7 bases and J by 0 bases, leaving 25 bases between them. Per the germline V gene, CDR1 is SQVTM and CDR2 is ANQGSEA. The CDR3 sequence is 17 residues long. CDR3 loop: CSGIAGDGGRYSYEQYF. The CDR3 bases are TGCAGCGGAATTGCGGGGGACGGGGGGCGCTACTCCTACGAGCAGTACTTC.

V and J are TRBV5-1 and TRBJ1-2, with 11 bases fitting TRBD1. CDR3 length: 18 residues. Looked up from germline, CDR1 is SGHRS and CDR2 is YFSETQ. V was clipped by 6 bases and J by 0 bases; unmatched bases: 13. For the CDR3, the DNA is TGCGCCAGCACCGCCAGCTTCGGACAGGGGGCATCTAACTATGGCTACACCTTC. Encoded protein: CASTASFGQGASNYGYTF. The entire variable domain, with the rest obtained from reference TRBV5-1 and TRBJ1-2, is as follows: KAGVTQTPRYLIKTRGQQVTLSCSPISGHRSVSWYQQTPGQGLQFLFEYFSETQRNKGNFPGRFSGRQFSNSRSEMNVSTLELGDSALYLCASTASFGQGASNYGYTFGSGTRLTVV.

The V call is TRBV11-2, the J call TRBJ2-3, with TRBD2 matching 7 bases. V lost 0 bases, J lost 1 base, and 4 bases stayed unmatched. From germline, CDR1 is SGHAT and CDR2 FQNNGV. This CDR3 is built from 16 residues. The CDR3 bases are TGTGCCAGCAGCTTAGAGGGCGGGGGAGGCACAGATACGCAGTATTTT. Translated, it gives CASSLEGGGGTDTQYF.

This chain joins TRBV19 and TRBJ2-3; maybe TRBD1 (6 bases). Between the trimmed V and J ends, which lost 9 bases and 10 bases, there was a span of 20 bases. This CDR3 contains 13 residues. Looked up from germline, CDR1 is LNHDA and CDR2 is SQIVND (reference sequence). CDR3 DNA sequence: TGTGCCAGCAACCGGGACATCCTAGGGCCGCAGTATTTT. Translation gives CASNRDILGPQYF. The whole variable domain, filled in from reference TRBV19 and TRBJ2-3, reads DGGITQSPKYLFRKEGQNVTLSCEQNLNHDAMYWYRQDPGQGLRLIYYSQIVNDFQKGDIAEGYSVSREKKESFPLTVTSAQKNPTAFYLCASNRDILGPQYFGPGTRLTVL.

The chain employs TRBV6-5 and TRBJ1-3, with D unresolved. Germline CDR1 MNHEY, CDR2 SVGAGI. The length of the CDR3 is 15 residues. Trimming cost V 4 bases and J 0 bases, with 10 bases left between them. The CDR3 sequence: CASSLNGDSGNTIYF. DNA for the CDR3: TGTGCCAGCAGTTTGAACGGCGACTCTGGAAACACCATATATTTT.

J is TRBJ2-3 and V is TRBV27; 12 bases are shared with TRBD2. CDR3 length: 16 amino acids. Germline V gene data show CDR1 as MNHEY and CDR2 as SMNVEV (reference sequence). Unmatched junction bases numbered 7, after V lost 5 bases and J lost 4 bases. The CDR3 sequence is CASSLASGGAPDTQYF. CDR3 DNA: TGTGCCAGCAGTCTAGCTAGCGGGGGGGCCCCAGATACGCAGTATTTT.

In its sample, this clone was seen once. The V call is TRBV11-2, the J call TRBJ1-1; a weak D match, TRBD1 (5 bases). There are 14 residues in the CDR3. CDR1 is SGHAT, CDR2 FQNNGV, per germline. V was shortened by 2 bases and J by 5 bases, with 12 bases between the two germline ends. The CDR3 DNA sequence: TGTGCCAGCAGCTTACGGGACGGGCGGACTGAAGCTTTCTTT. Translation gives CASSLRDGRTEAFF.

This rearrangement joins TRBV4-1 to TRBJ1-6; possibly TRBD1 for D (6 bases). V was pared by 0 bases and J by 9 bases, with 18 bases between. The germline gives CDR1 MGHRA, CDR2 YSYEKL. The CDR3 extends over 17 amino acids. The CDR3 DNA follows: TGCGCCAGCAGCCAAGATGTAGGGCAGGGGTTGACTTCACCCCTCCACTTT. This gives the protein CASSQDVGQGLTSPLHF.